Each of the 23 T cell receptor beta chains below was sequenced from the same sample in a study of T cell changes during pregnancy in multiple sclerosis. Profiling relied on immunoSEQ multiplex PCR, and the TCRdb table lists in-frame clones only, not all of them. Of 50,000 to 60,000 clones detected, approximately 91% appear once; the ten largest clones hold around 0.4%. Sequences were derived from CD4+ T cells from peripheral blood mononuclear cells, sampled in the third trimester of pregnancy. These TCRs come from a female donor with multiple sclerosis, enrolled in a pregnancy study.

This clone was recorded a few times. This rearrangement joins TRBV7-3 to TRBJ1-1; tentative D call: TRBD1 (5 bases). The germline V gene encodes CDR1 SGHTA and CDR2 FQGTGA. V lost 5 bases, J lost 4 bases, and 11 bases lay in between. The CDR3 totals 13 residues. The CDR3 nucleotides read TGTGCCAGCAGCGGGCAGGGCAGCACTGAAGCTTTCTTT. Translated, it gives CASSGQGSTEAFF.

The chain is built from TRBV29-1 and TRBJ1-1, with D perhaps matching TRBD1 (5 bases). Trimming removed 3 bases at V and 7 bases at J, with 21 bases between. This CDR3 is built from 15 residues. The germline V gene has CDR1 SQVTM and CDR2 ANQGSEA. In DNA form, the CDR3 reads TGCAGCGTTGAGCGAGGGTGGGCGGGGCCCGGTGAAGCTTTCTTT. Amino acid sequence: CSVERGWAGPGEAFF. The whole variable domain, filled in from reference TRBV29-1 and TRBJ1-1, reads SAVISQKPSRDICQRGTSLTIQCQVDSQVTMMFWYRQQPGQSLTLIATANQGSEATYESGFVIDKFPISRPNLTFSTLTVSNMSPEDSSIYLCSVERGWAGPGEAFFGQGTRLTVV.

The chain employs TRBV7-2 and TRBJ2-5; D possibly corresponds to TRBD1 (5 bases). V lost 1 base, J lost 5 bases, and 8 bases lay in between. Germline lookup yields CDR1 SGHTA and CDR2 FQGNSA. This CDR3 contains 13 residues. The CDR3 sequence is CASSLVPGETQYF. The CDR3 DNA sequence: TGTGCCAGCAGCTTAGTACCAGGGGAGACCCAGTACTTC.

The J gene is TRBJ1-2, the V gene TRBV7-9; unclear D gene. Germline CDR1 is SEHNR and CDR2 is FQNEAQ (reference sequence). V lost 5 bases and J lost 8, with 12 bases in between. The CDR3 runs to 12 residues. In nucleotides, the CDR3 is TGTGCCAGCAGCACAGACATGTCCGGCTACACCTTC. Amino acid sequence: CASSTDMSGYTF.

This clone was found a few times. The chain recombines TRBV5-6 with TRBJ1-6, with D unclear. V lost 3 bases and J lost 7, with 17 bases in between. The CDR3 is made up of 16 amino acids. Germline V gene data show CDR1 as SGHDT and CDR2 as YYEEEE. CDR3 sequence (DNA): TGTGCCAGCAGCTATTGGCGAGGGAGGCGGAATTCACCCCTCCACTTT. It encodes CASSYWRGRRNSPLHF.

The chain uses TRBV30 and TRBJ2-5; 9 bases line up with TRBD2. Germline-derived CDR1 and CDR2 are GTSNPN and SVGIG (reference sequence). The CDR3 loop spans 15 amino acids. V shed 5 bases, J shed 2 bases, and the junction held 9 bases outside the gene matches. CDR3 region: CAWGRLADNQETQYF. CDR3 coding DNA: TGTGCCTGGGGTAGACTAGCGGATAATCAAGAGACCCAGTACTTC.

The chain has TRBV9 and TRBJ2-3, with 9 bases that match TRBD1. This CDR3 comprises 19 residues. The junction had 21 bases not matched to a gene; V was cut back by 6 bases and J by 4 bases. Germline CDR1 reads SGDLS; CDR2 reads YYNGEE. The CDR3 sequence: CASNSRGTGSSTLADTQYF. CDR3 nucleotides: TGTGCCAGCAACTCCCGAGGGACAGGGTCGAGTACATTAGCAGATACGCAGTATTTT.

This clone was seen once. The chain couples TRBV7-7 to TRBJ2-2; 9 bases line up with TRBD2. The CDR3 consists of 15 residues. V lost 5 bases and J lost 5; bases outside the gene matches: 6. Germline lookup yields CDR1 SSHAT and CDR2 FNYEAQ (reference sequence). The CDR3 DNA follows: TGTGCCAGCAGCCCGTCGAGCGGGGGGACCGGGGAGCTGTTTTTT. It codes for CASSPSSGGTGELFF.

The chain employs TRBV5-4 and TRBJ1-3; a weak D match, TRBD1 (6 bases). V was cut by 7 bases and J by 4 bases, with 15 bases left in between. The CDR3 runs 14 residues. Germline V gives CDR1 SGHNT, CDR2 YYREEE (reference sequence). CDR3 nucleotide sequence: TGTGCCAGCGGCCAAGGGGGGGTGGGAAACACCATATATTTT. It is translated as CASGQGGVGNTIYF.

V gene TRBV13 combines with J gene TRBJ2-3; D is unclear. The V and J ends lost 11 bases and 2 bases respectively, with 11 bases between them. Germline V gene sequence: CDR1 PRHDT, CDR2 FYEKMQ (reference sequence). The CDR3 covers 12 residues. Here the CDR3 reads CADRGDTDTQYF. The DNA of the CDR3 is TGTGCCGACCGAGGAGACACAGATACGCAGTATTTT.

The chain employs TRBV5-1 and TRBJ1-4; 8 nucleotides agree with TRBD1. Germline V gives CDR1 SGHRS, CDR2 YFSETQ. The length of the CDR3 is 16 residues. Trimming at V came to 3 bases and at J to 3 bases, leaving 7 bases not matched to a gene. As DNA, the CDR3 is TGCGCCAGCAGCTGGAGGCAGGGGGCAGCTAATGAAAAACTGTTTTTT. Translated, it gives CASSWRQGAANEKLFF.

The V call is TRBV10-3, the J call TRBJ2-7; 7 bases map to TRBD2. Germline CDR1 ENHRY, CDR2 SYGVKD. V was pared by 10 bases and J by 0 bases, with 12 bases of the junction left unmatched. CDR3 length equals 15 residues. CDR3 sequence (DNA): TGTGCCACCGGGGAGCAGCGGGACTTCTCCTACGAGCAGTACTTC. This codes for CATGEQRDFSYEQYF.

The chain recombines TRBV6-5 with TRBJ2-7; weak D call: TRBD2 (6 bases). The CDR3 runs 15 residues. Trimming removed 0 bases from V and 2 bases from J, with 11 bases in between. The germline gives CDR1 MNHEY, CDR2 SVGAGI. The chain's CDR3 is CASSYSLAGPYEQYF. For the CDR3, the DNA is TGTGCCAGCAGTTACTCTCTTGCGGGACCCTACGAGCAGTACTTC.

CDR3 sequence: CASSLGLAGEGTQYF. The CDR3 region has the DNA TGTGCCAGCAGCCTCGGACTAGCGGGGGAAGGTACGCAGTATTTT. The chain joins TRBV6-4 to TRBJ2-3; 13 nucleotides align to TRBD2. The CDR3 covers 15 residues. Germline V gene lookup returns CDR1 MRHNA and CDR2 SNTAGT. The J segment lost 8 bases and the V segment lost 6 bases, leaving 8 bases of the junction unmatched.

The chain carries TRBV5-4 and TRBJ1-1; weak D call: TRBD1 (6 bases). V dropped 4 bases and J dropped 0 bases, with 13 bases sitting between them. The CDR3 runs 15 residues. Germline assignment: CDR1 SGHNT and CDR2 YYREEE (reference sequence). The CDR3: CASSPPGQLNTEAFF. The CDR3 DNA sequence: TGTGCCAGCAGCCCCCCGGGACAACTGAACACTGAAGCTTTCTTT.

This chain joins TRBV5-1 and TRBJ2-7; 8 bases match TRBD1. Germline trimming cut 4 bases from V and 6 bases from J; bases unmatched to any gene: 6. This CDR3 contains 13 residues. Germline V gene sequence: CDR1 SGHRS, CDR2 YFSETQ. CDR3 sequence reads: CASSRGQGGEQYF. The CDR3 DNA reads as TGCGCCAGCAGCAGAGGACAGGGCGGCGAGCAGTACTTC.

The chain couples TRBV19 to TRBJ1-1, with 8 positions matching TRBD1. There are 17 residues in the CDR3. Germline-derived CDR1 and CDR2 are LNHDA and SQIVND (reference sequence). The trim removed 5 bases at V and 0 bases at J, leaving 11 bases unmatched. The DNA for the CDR3 is TGTGCCAGTAGTCCCTCCTCCGGACAGGGTTTGAACACTGAAGCTTTCTTT. This gives the protein CASSPSSGQGLNTEAFF.

This clone is a singleton in its sample. The genes are TRBV19 and TRBJ2-2; TRBD1 matches 7 bases. The CDR3 is 15 amino acids. The V gene end was trimmed by 4 bases and the J gene end by 0 bases; junction bases not matched to a gene: 2. Germline assignment: CDR1 LNHDA and CDR2 SQIVND (reference sequence). The chain's CDR3 is CASSTGTANTGELFF. In DNA, the CDR3 is TGTGCCAGTAGTACCGGGACAGCGAACACCGGGGAGCTGTTTTTT.

The gene calls are TRBV18 and TRBJ2-7; a weak D match, TRBD2 (5 bases). V lost 3 bases, J lost 3 bases, and 9 bases lay in between. Germline lookup yields CDR1 KGHSH and CDR2 LQKENI. CDR3 length: 13 residues. CDR3 sequence (DNA): TGTGCCAGCTCACCGAGAGCGGACTACGAGCAGTACTTC. It is translated as CASSPRADYEQYF.

This chain links TRBV2 with TRBJ1-2; D is uncertain. Trimming shortened V by 6 bases and J by 7 bases, and 12 bases separated the two germline ends. CDR1 and CDR2 (germline): SNHLY, FYNNEI. The CDR3 runs to 12 residues. CDR3 amino acids: CASRSVPGGYTF. As DNA, the CDR3 is TGTGCCAGCAGGAGCGTCCCTGGTGGCTACACCTTC.

This chain uses TRBV7-2 with TRBJ1-1; D may be TRBD1 (6 bases). The CDR3 is made up of 15 amino acids. V gave up 2 bases and J gave up 5 bases, with 15 bases separating them. Germline-derived CDR1 and CDR2 are SGHTA and FQGNSA. The chain's CDR3 is CASSLRRGAMTEAFF. CDR3 nucleotide sequence: TGTGCCAGCAGCTTACGCCGGGGGGCGATGACTGAAGCTTTCTTT.

J is TRBJ2-3 and V is TRBV5-6, with D unresolved. The CDR3 runs to 11 residues. V was pared by 2 bases and J by 5 bases, with 3 bases between. CDR1 is SGHDT and CDR2 is YYEEEE in the germline V gene. The chain's CDR3 is CASSFGDTQYF. The CDR3 nucleotides read TGTGCCAGCAGCTTCGGAGATACGCAGTATTTT.

The rearrangement links TRBV5-4 to TRBJ1-2; 10 bases match TRBD1. From germline, CDR1 is SGHNT and CDR2 YYREEE (reference sequence). With 0 bases clipped from V and 6 bases from J, the junction kept 5 bases outside the gene matches. The CDR3 is 15 amino acids. CDR3 protein: CASSLAGGQGDGYTF. Here the CDR3 DNA reads TGTGCCAGCAGCTTGGCGGGTGGACAGGGGGATGGCTACACCTTC.